Below, 28 T cell receptor beta chains from the same sample are listed, as sequenced in a study of radiotherapy plus CTLA-4 blockade in lung cancer. Sequencing used immunoSEQ multiplex PCR; TCRdb keeps in-frame clones, though not all of them. The sample includes around 90,000 clones, around 86% of them seen just once. The specimen comprised peripheral blood, sampled from a patient treated with radiotherapy plus ipilimumab. These TCRs come from a human donor with non-small cell lung cancer that progressed on radiotherapy plus ipilimumab.

This clone is a singleton in its sample. The chain couples TRBV7-2 to TRBJ2-3, with no clear D. The length of the CDR3 is 13 residues. Germline loops: CDR1 SGHTA, CDR2 FQGNSA. V was trimmed by 1 base and J by 3 bases, leaving 5 bases between them. The CDR3 sequence: CASSLVGTDTQYF. CDR3 DNA sequence: TGTGCCAGCAGCTTAGTGGGGACAGATACGCAGTATTTT.

The chain is built from TRBV19 and TRBJ1-5; no clear D. Germline V gene data show CDR1 as LNHDA and CDR2 as SQIVND (reference sequence). The V gene lost 4 bases and the J gene lost 7 bases, with 17 bases spanning the gap. The CDR3 totals 15 residues. This chain's CDR3 is CASSKTQTYRQPQHF. The DNA of the CDR3 is TGTGCCAGTAGTAAGACTCAGACCTATCGCCAGCCCCAGCATTTT.

The chain joins TRBV2 to TRBJ1-3; tentative D call: TRBD1 (5 bases). The CDR3 length is 14 residues. Looked up from germline, CDR1 is SNHLY and CDR2 is FYNNEI. Trimming took 7 bases from V and 2 from J, leaving 12 bases between them. This chain's CDR3 is CASTLGGAGNTIYF. The CDR3 DNA is TGTGCCAGCACCCTCGGGGGGGCTGGAAACACCATATATTTT.

J is TRBJ2-7 and V is TRBV7-2; 7 bases align to TRBD2. Germline V gene data show CDR1 as SGHTA and CDR2 as FQGNSA. CDR3 length: 14 amino acids. With V trimmed by 0 bases and J by 5 bases, 4 bases remained unmatched. CDR3 sequence (DNA): TGTGCCAGCAGCTTAGCCGGGAGGAAACACGAGCAGTACTTC. This sequence encodes CASSLAGRKHEQYF.

The chain's CDR3 is CASSLGGVSNSPLHF. The DNA for the CDR3 is TGTGCCAGCAGCTTAGGAGGGGTCTCAAATTCACCCCTCCACTTT. The chain uses TRBV7-2 and TRBJ1-6; D may be TRBD1 (5 bases). V was clipped by 1 base and J by 7 bases, with 11 bases between them. The CDR3 is 15 residues long. Germline V lookup: CDR1 SGHTA, CDR2 FQGNSA.

The chain uses TRBV6-5 and TRBJ2-1, with TRBD2 matching over 8 bases. The germline V gene has CDR1 MNHEY and CDR2 SVGAGI. The junction had 6 bases not matched to a gene; V was cut back by 5 bases and J by 3 bases. The CDR3 consists of 15 residues. The CDR3 region has the DNA TGTGCCAGCAGTGGTATTGCGGGGGGCTACAATGAGCAGTTCTTC. This codes for CASSGIAGGYNEQFF.

The J gene is TRBJ2-3, the V gene TRBV20-1; D gene ambiguous. Germline-derived CDR1 and CDR2 are DFQATT and SNEGSKA (reference sequence). The CDR3 has 11 amino acids. Trimming shortened V by 0 bases and J by 6 bases, and 4 bases separated the two germline ends. Written as DNA, the CDR3 is TGCAGTGCTAGAGACTGGGATACGCAGTATTTT. This gives the protein CSARDWDTQYF.

V and J are TRBV28 and TRBJ1-5, with TRBD1 identical over 7 bases. The germline gives CDR1 MDHEN, CDR2 SYDVKM. CDR3 length: 14 residues. The junction had 5 bases not matched to a gene; V was cut back by 5 bases and J by 4 bases. The CDR3 nucleotides read TGTGCCAGCAGTGAGGGACAGCCGAATCAGCCCCAGCATTTT. Amino acid sequence: CASSEGQPNQPQHF.

CDR3 nucleotide sequence: TGCGCCAGCAGCCAAGCCGGGGGTCGATACGAGCAGTACTTC. Encoded protein: CASSQAGGRYEQYF. The gene calls are TRBV4-1 and TRBJ2-7; D is possibly TRBD2 (6 bases). Germline V gene sequence: CDR1 MGHRA, CDR2 YSYEKL. Trimming took off 1 base at V and 4 bases at J, with 11 bases between the two ends. The length of the CDR3 is 14 residues.

The V gene is TRBV19, the J gene TRBJ1-1; D call uncertain. Germline loops: CDR1 LNHDA, CDR2 SQIVND (reference sequence). V gave up 3 bases and J gave up 0 bases, with 8 bases separating them. This CDR3 is 14 amino acids long. Written as DNA, the CDR3 is TGTGCCAGTAGTATCACAGACTTGAACACTGAAGCTTTCTTT. Translation gives CASSITDLNTEAFF.

In regard to this clone: The final CDR3 position lacks the conserved phenylalanine or tryptophan, pointing to a likely read error. This chain connects TRBV11-2 to TRBJ2-4; D might be TRBD2 (5 bases). Trimming removed 3 bases from V and 0 bases from J, with 6 bases in between. The CDR3 contains 14 residues. From germline, CDR1 is SGHAT and CDR2 FQNNGV. The CDR3 loop is CASSFGLAKNIQYS. In DNA, the CDR3 is TGTGCCAGCAGCTTCGGACTAGCCAAAAACATTCAGTACTCC.

This clone was recorded only once. The chain has TRBV5-4 and TRBJ2-5; D ambiguous. The J call may be in error: the DNA end matches TRBJ2-7 better. From germline, CDR1 is SGHNT and CDR2 YYREEE (reference sequence). The length of the CDR3 is 14 residues. The CDR3 here is CASSLGSGRYEQYF. CDR3 DNA sequence: TGTGCCAGCAGCTTGGGGTCAGGTCGATACGAGCAGTACTTC.

The V call is TRBV10-1, the J call TRBJ2-7, with 9 positions matching TRBD2. V lost 3 bases, J lost 2 bases, and 2 bases stayed unmatched. The CDR3 runs 14 residues. The V gene's germline CDR1 is WNHNN and CDR2 SYGVQD (reference sequence). The CDR3 sequence: CASSESSGAYEQYF. CDR3 nucleotide sequence: TGCGCCAGCAGTGAATCTAGCGGGGCCTACGAGCAGTACTTC.

The chain combines TRBV4-1 with TRBJ2-7, with TRBD1 identical over 8 bases. CDR1 and CDR2 from the germline V gene are MGHRA and YSYEKL. J lost 5 bases, V lost 6 bases, and 9 bases had no gene match. This CDR3 has 14 residues. CDR3 DNA: TGCGCCAGCAGTAGCAGGGGGCAGCAAGACGAGCAGTACTTC. Protein sequence: CASSSRGQQDEQYF.

Here the CDR3 DNA reads TGCGCCAGCAGCTGGAGGGACAGCCAAGAGACCCAGTACTTC. Translated, it gives CASSWRDSQETQYF. The chain recombines TRBV5-1 with TRBJ2-5; possible D gene TRBD1, 7 bases. V shed 3 bases and J shed 1 base, with 10 bases lying between them. This CDR3 contains 14 residues. Per the germline V gene, CDR1 is SGHRS and CDR2 is YFSETQ. The entire variable domain, with the rest obtained from reference TRBV5-1 and TRBJ2-5, is as follows: KAGVTQTPRYLIKTRGQQVTLSCSPISGHRSVSWYQQTPGQGLQFLFEYFSETQRNKGNFPGRFSGRQFSNSRSEMNVSTLELGDSALYLCASSWRDSQETQYFGPGTRLLVL.

This clone is a singleton in its sample. The gene calls are TRBV6-1 and TRBJ1-5, with D perhaps matching TRBD1 (5 bases). Deletions cut 1 base from V and 6 bases from J, with 10 bases between. This CDR3 contains 14 residues. Per the germline V gene, CDR1 is MNHNS and CDR2 is SASEGT. This CDR3 is CASSEGGGSQPQHF. The CDR3 region has the DNA TGTGCCAGCAGTGAAGGGGGGGGAAGTCAGCCCCAGCATTTT.

The J gene is TRBJ1-2, the V gene TRBV5-1; D is perhaps TRBD1 (6 bases). Trimming removed 3 bases at V and 0 bases at J, with 21 bases between. Germline CDR1 SGHRS, CDR2 YFSETQ. The CDR3 is made up of 18 amino acids. The CDR3 is CASSWTSKQGSTNYGYTF. For the CDR3, the DNA is TGCGCCAGCAGCTGGACCTCAAAACAGGGAAGCACTAACTATGGCTACACCTTC.

This clone has a single count. The chain couples TRBV25-1 to TRBJ2-5, with a tentative D call TRBD2 (6 bases). Germline CDR1 reads MGHDK; CDR2 reads SYGVNS. CDR3 length: 15 amino acids. V shed 1 base and J shed 9 bases, with 18 bases lying between them. CDR3 DNA sequence: TGTGCCAGCAGTGAATTCGGGGGTAAAGGCACGGCCCAGTACTTC. This translates into CASSEFGGKGTAQYF.

The V and J genes are TRBV4-3 and TRBJ2-7, with D uncertain. This CDR3 comprises 14 residues. CDR1 is LGHNA and CDR2 is YSLEER in the germline V gene. V was pared by 1 base and J by 0 bases, with 7 bases between. The CDR3 sequence: CASSQAESSYEQYF. CDR3 nucleotides: TGCGCCAGCAGCCAAGCCGAGTCCTCCTACGAGCAGTACTTC.

This sequence joins TRBV6-1 and TRBJ1-4; D perhaps matches TRBD1 (6 bases). Germline CDR1 is MNHNS and CDR2 is SASEGT. V was cut by 4 bases and J by 3 bases, with 12 bases left in between. This CDR3 is built from 15 residues. CDR3 residues: CASSGTGTSNEKLFF. In DNA, the CDR3 is TGTGCCAGCAGTGGAACAGGGACCTCTAATGAAAAACTGTTTTTT.

The chain combines TRBV5-1 with TRBJ2-1; D might be TRBD1 or TRBD2, each matching 5 bases. CDR3 length equals 16 residues. V dropped 2 bases and J dropped 8 bases, with 20 bases sitting between them. Looked up from germline, CDR1 is SGHRS and CDR2 is YFSETQ. The DNA of the CDR3 is TGCGCCAGCAGCTTTTCGACCCGGGACCTCGCGGATGAGCAGTTCTTC. Translated, it gives CASSFSTRDLADEQFF. The full variable domain, in which reference TRBV5-1 and TRBJ2-1 provide the parts outside the CDR3, is KAGVTQTPRYLIKTRGQQVTLSCSPISGHRSVSWYQQTPGQGLQFLFEYFSETQRNKGNFPGRFSGRQFSNSRSEMNVSTLELGDSALYLCASSFSTRDLADEQFFGPGTRLTVL.

This chain uses TRBV19 with TRBJ2-1; 12 nucleotides match TRBD1. Germline loops: CDR1 LNHDA, CDR2 SQIVND (reference sequence). The CDR3 length is 15 residues. Trimming cost V 7 bases and J 8 bases; bases outside gene matches: 9. The CDR3 reads CASTKAGTGGDEQFF. The CDR3 DNA sequence: TGTGCCAGTACCAAAGCCGGGACAGGGGGCGATGAGCAGTTCTTC.

This clone was observed a single time. The chain combines TRBV7-2 with TRBJ1-6; 8 nucleotides agree with TRBD1. CDR3 length equals 17 residues. The ends lost 1 base at V and 7 bases at J; junction bases unmatched: 9. The germline V gene has CDR1 SGHTA and CDR2 FQGNSA. CDR3 nucleotide sequence: TGTGCCAGCAGCTTAGTGGAGCAGGGGGCTCCGAATTCACCCCTCCACTTT. It yields the protein CASSLVEQGAPNSPLHF.

This clone showed up just a few times. The rearrangement links TRBV4-2 to TRBJ1-4, with a tentative D call TRBD1 (6 bases). The germline CDR1 and CDR2 sequences are LGHNA and YNFKEQ. The ends were cut back, 3 bases at V and 8 bases at J, with 13 bases in the middle. This CDR3 comprises 14 residues. The CDR3 nucleotides read TGTGCCAGCAGCCAGGCCGGGGGGGGCGAAAAACTGTTTTTT. It yields the protein CASSQAGGGEKLFF.

The chain carries TRBV7-2 and TRBJ2-5; TRBD2 is a possible D gene (6 bases). V was trimmed by 1 base and J by 9 bases, leaving 9 bases between them. CDR1 SGHTA and CDR2 FQGNSA come from the germline V gene. This CDR3 comprises 12 residues. The CDR3 DNA reads as TGTGCCAGCAGCTTAGATTTAGCGGCCCAGTACTTC. This codes for CASSLDLAAQYF.

The chain carries TRBV7-3 and TRBJ2-2; D may match TRBD1 or TRBD2 (5 bases each). The germline CDR1 and CDR2 sequences are SGHTA and FQGTGA. The germline V and J ends were trimmed by 5 bases and 5 bases, with 12 bases remaining between them. This CDR3 contains 14 residues. The CDR3 nucleotides read TGTGCCAGCAGCCGGGACCCAAAAACCGGGGAGCTGTTTTTT. Protein: CASSRDPKTGELFF.

This chain uses TRBV19 with TRBJ2-5, with TRBD1 matching 10 bases. Trimming took 5 bases from V and 4 from J; bases not matched to a gene: 13. Looked up from germline, CDR1 is LNHDA and CDR2 is SQIVND (reference sequence). This CDR3 is built from 17 residues. Here the CDR3 DNA reads TGTGCCAGTAGTCGAACCTCCGGGACAGGGGCGGGAGAGACCCAGTACTTC. This gives the protein CASSRTSGTGAGETQYF.

This clone has a single count. CDR3 bases: TGTGCCAGCAGCTTAGGCTTAGGGGGGCAGTACTTC. Its translation: CASSLGLGGQYF. The V call is TRBV13, the J call TRBJ2-7, with a weak D call TRBD1 (6 bases). This CDR3 spans 12 amino acids. Between the trimmed V and J ends, which lost 0 bases and 9 bases, there was a span of 9 bases. CDR1 and CDR2 (germline): PRHDT, FYEKMQ (reference sequence). The full variable domain, its missing parts supplied by reference TRBV13 and TRBJ2-7, is AAGVIQSPRHLIKEKRETATLKCYPIPRHDTVYWYQQGPGQDPQFLISFYEKMQSDKGSIPDRFSAQQFSDYHSELNMSSLELGDSALYFCASSLGLGGQYFGPGTRLTVT.